This record concerns one TCR beta chain sequence. Only in-frame clones appear in the TCRdb table, and some are missing; sequencing was by immunoSEQ multiplex PCR. The sample shows fewer than 85,000 clones, roughly 73% of them seen only once. This sample was included in a study of OX40 agonist ivuxolimab in advanced cancers. Study at large: Every patient in dose escalation had hepatocellular carcinoma, melanoma, renal cell or head and neck cancer.

This CDR3 comprises 17 residues. Germline assignment: CDR1 SGHDT and CDR2 YYEEEE. V shed 3 bases, J shed 0 bases, and the junction held 8 bases outside the gene matches. The clonotype comes from an adult with an advanced solid tumor such as melanoma, head and neck, liver or kidney cancer. V and J are TRBV5-6 and TRBJ1-3; 8 bases fit TRBD1. The sequences come from CD4+ or CD8+ T cells sorted from blood, collected in a trial of the OX40 agonist ivuxolimab. CDR3 DNA: TGTGCCAGCAGCTCAGCGGGGGGACAGGCCTCTGGAAACACCATATATTTT. Its protein product is CASSSAGGQASGNTIYF.